A selection of T cell receptor beta chains follows, all from one sample in a study of blood T cells in healthy people across ages. From the 5' RACE reads, TCRdb called clonotypes with MiXCR, one entry per CDR3 protein. The sample has fewer than 1,000,000 distinct CDR3 sequences, 40% to 50% seen once; the top ten hold approximately 19%. Sequenced sample: blood. The receptors were sampled from a man aged 60 to 69 in good health. Both conserved end residues are part of each CDR3. A D gene is named only where the DNA matches it firmly. Clone size appears in some rows only: once, few, many, or a class for an expanded clone.

>TRBV29-1|NA|TRBJ1-5|NA
TGCAGCGTTGCGGAGAATAGCAATCAGCCCCAGCATTTT
CSVAENSNQPQHF
>TRBV20-1|NA|TRBJ1-6|TRBD1
TGCAGTGCCTCGGGACAGTCCTCACCGAATTCACCCCTCCACTTT
CSASGQSSPNSPLHF
>TRBV4-3|many|TRBJ2-5|TRBD1
TGCGCCAGCAGCCAAGGCGACAGGGGAGGAGAGACCCAGTACTTC
CASSQGDRGGETQYF
>TRBV5-1|NA|TRBJ1-2|NA
TGCGCCAGCAGGCGCCGGGCTCTCGGCGACTATGGCTACACCTTC
CASRRRALGDYGYTF
>TRBV6-1|NA|TRBJ1-1|TRBD1
TGTGCCAGCAGTGGGGCAACAGGGGGCAGGACTGAAGCTTTCTTT
CASSGATGGRTEAFF
>TRBV6-1|NA|TRBJ2-7|NA
TGTGCCAGCAGTTCCCCGACGGCTACTTACGAGCAGTACTTC
CASSSPTATYEQYF
>TRBV18|NA|TRBJ2-3|NA
TGTGCCAGCTCACCACCCAGACAACGATTAACCTGGCTGTATTTT
CASSPPRQRLTWLYF
>TRBV20-1|NA|TRBJ2-5|NA
TGCAGTGCTAGAGACCCAGCGGCGGGCACGGCCCTGGAGACCCAGTACTTC
CSARDPAAGTALETQYF
>TRBV15|few|TRBJ2-1|TRBD2
TGTGCCACCAGCAGTGGGCTAGCGGTCTACAATGAGCAGTTCTTC
CATSSGLAVYNEQFF
>TRBV29-1|NA|TRBJ1-2|NA
TGCAGCGTTGTCGCAGGGAGAGAGGGCTACACCTTC
CSVVAGREGYTF
>TRBV4-3|NA|TRBJ2-5|NA
TGCGCCAGCGGCCCCAGGGTAGGGGTAGCGGAGACCCAGTACTTC
CASGPRVGVAETQYF
>TRBV20-1|NA|TRBJ1-2|NA
TGCAGTGCCTTTCAGCTAAGTGGCTACACCTTC
CSAFQLSGYTF